The present T cell receptor (beta chain) was sequenced within a study of cytomegalovirus exposure and HLA in healthy donors. Study-level points and caveats: A later examination showed that TCR association rates differed by HLA locus, with DRB1 most and HLA-C fewest. TCR beta V- and J-gene trimming, according to a later analysis, was linked to a missense DCLRE1C variant.

Trimming cost V 2 bases and J 5 bases, with 12 bases left between them. CDR1 is SGHTA, CDR2 FQGNSA, per germline. The CDR3 runs 14 residues. Use of 60 Vbeta and 13 Jbeta primers characterized the PCR. In the original analysis: Counted up in a later analysis, unique TCR beta chains came to some 80 million, with around 10 million shared. Data came from immunoSEQ multiplex PCR; TCRdb stores just in-frame clones and leaves some out. V, J and clone size are taken as reported in that table, and D and trimming were inferred from the DNA itself. The sample shows 150,000 or so clones, roughly 84% of them seen only once. In its sample, this clone was seen a few times. Its antigen is unknown.

The TCR sequence derives from a man in his late teens or twenties in good health and CMV-seronegative. The sample taken for sequencing was PBMCs. The chain couples TRBV7-2 to TRBJ1-2, with D possibly TRBD1 on 6 matching bases. The chain's CDR3 is CASSLQGQGYGYTF. The CDR3 nucleotides read TGTGCCAGCAGCTTACAGGGGCAGGGGTATGGCTACACCTTC.